One and the same sample provided the 14 T cell receptor beta chains below, sequenced in a study of technical replicates of blood from several donors. TCRdb's copy holds only in-frame clones and misses some; the assay was immunoSEQ multiplex PCR. Of approximately 59,000 clones listed, more than 75% are singletons. Material: PBMCs. The source of these receptors is a human donor in good health. Some clones in this sample may be carry-over from other donors' samples.

The rearrangement uses TRBV21-1 and TRBJ2-4; no check of the table's D call, TRBD2, against the DNA was made. TRBV21-1 has pseudogene status. There are 17 residues in the CDR3. The CDR3 DNA reads TGTGCCAGCAATCAGGCGGGGCAGCTAGTAGCCAAAAACATTCAGTACTTC. Amino acids: CASNQAGQLVAKNIQYF.

This chain uses TRBV7-2 with TRBJ1-1, with D unclear. This CDR3 has 13 residues. Germline loops: CDR1 SGHTA, CDR2 FQGNSA. The V end was cut by 5 bases, the J end by 8 bases, with 15 bases between. CDR3 region: CASSRPDSWEAFF. The CDR3 DNA sequence: TGTGCCAGCAGCCGACCCGACTCATGGGAAGCTTTCTTT.

J is TRBJ2-2 and V is TRBV21-1; no check of the table's D call, TRBD2, against the DNA was made. TRBV21-1 is shown as a pseudogene. The CDR3 runs to 19 residues. In nucleotides, the CDR3 is TGTGCCAGCAGCAAGCTCGTCGTCCGGACTAGCGGTAACACCGGGGAGCTGTTTTTT. Protein: CASSKLVVRTSGNTGELFF.

The chain employs TRBV4-3 and TRBJ2-1, with TRBD2 matching over 7 bases. The CDR3 runs to 16 residues. Germline trimming cut 4 bases from V and 8 bases from J; bases unmatched to any gene: 14. CDR1 and CDR2 from the germline V gene are LGHNA and YSLEER. The CDR3 DNA is TGCGCCAGCAGCCCCGGTGGGGCGGGAGATCTATATGAGCAGTTCTTC. Its protein product is CASSPGGAGDLYEQFF.

This clone was found a few times. The rearrangement links TRBV25-1 to TRBJ1-1; D remains unclear. V lost 3 bases and J 8 bases, leaving 7 bases between the germline ends. Germline V gene lookup returns CDR1 MGHDK and CDR2 SYGVNS. This CDR3 has 11 amino acids. CDR3 residues: CASSDPREAFF. CDR3 DNA: TGTGCCAGCAGTGACCCCCGGGAAGCTTTCTTT.

This rearrangement joins TRBV19 to TRBJ1-6; 9 bases map to TRBD1. Germline CDR1 reads LNHDA; CDR2 reads SQIVND (reference sequence). The V gene end was trimmed by 4 bases and the J gene end by 0 bases; junction bases not matched to a gene: 7. The CDR3 is 18 amino acids. This chain's CDR3 is CASSTSGTGFSYNSPLHF. CDR3 DNA: TGTGCCAGTAGTACCTCCGGGACAGGGTTCTCCTATAATTCACCCCTCCACTTT.

The sample holds one count of this clone. One end of the junction is discordant with germline, which a read error may explain. J is TRBJ1-6 and V is TRBV7-9; a weak D match, TRBD1 (5 bases). The CDR3 runs 17 residues. Per germline, CDR1 SEHNR and CDR2 FQNEAQ (reference sequence). CDR3 nucleotide sequence: TGTGCCAGCAGCTTAGTCGCAGGGCCCGGCTATTATTCACCCCTCCACTTT. It specifies CASSLVAGPGYYSPLHF.

The chain uses TRBV15 and TRBJ2-1, with a weak D call TRBD2 (5 bases). Per germline, CDR1 LNHNV and CDR2 YYDKDF (reference sequence). This CDR3 region has 17 residues. V was shortened by 0 bases and J by 5 bases, with 17 bases between the two germline ends. The CDR3 coding sequence is TGTGCCACCAGCAGAGACCCCAAGGACTCTTCAAACAATGAGCAGTTCTTC. Its translation: CATSRDPKDSSNNEQFF.

A single count supports this clone. The chain combines TRBV7-3 with TRBJ2-5; TRBD1 matches 9 bases. CDR3 length: 16 amino acids. Per germline, CDR1 SGHTA and CDR2 FQGTGA. The ends lost 5 bases at V and 3 bases at J; junction bases unmatched: 10. CDR3 sequence (DNA): TGTGCCAGCAGCAAGGCGGGGACAGGGTCAGAAGAGACCCAGTACTTC. Translation gives CASSKAGTGSEETQYF.

This sequence joins TRBV5-1 and TRBJ2-5, with 9 bases aligning to TRBD1. The CDR3 contains 14 residues. Germline CDR1 SGHRS, CDR2 YFSETQ. V lost 0 bases, J lost 3 bases, and 0 bases stayed unmatched. The CDR3 sequence is CASSLGTGEETQYF. The CDR3 DNA sequence: TGCGCCAGCAGCTTGGGGACAGGGGAAGAGACCCAGTACTTC.

J is TRBJ2-7 and V is TRBV7-7; D possibly corresponds to TRBD1 (5 bases). The germline CDR1 and CDR2 sequences are SSHAT and FNYEAQ (reference sequence). The V end lost 3 bases, the J end lost 4 bases, and 10 bases lay between the germline ends. The CDR3 has 13 amino acids. DNA for the CDR3: TGTGCCAGCAGCTTGGATGACAGATACGAGCAGTACTTC. Translating it yields CASSLDDRYEQYF.

The chain uses TRBV5-6 and TRBJ2-1; possibly TRBD2 for D (5 bases). Germline-derived CDR1 and CDR2 are SGHDT and YYEEEE. There are 16 residues in the CDR3. The ends were cut back, 4 bases at V and 2 bases at J, with 16 bases in the middle. The CDR3 region is CASSLDEGRTYNEQFF. The CDR3 DNA reads TGTGCCAGCAGCCTAGACGAGGGCCGGACCTACAATGAGCAGTTCTTC.

The chain carries TRBV4-1 and TRBJ2-1; perhaps TRBD2 as D (7 bases). Germline values: CDR1 MGHRA, CDR2 YSYEKL. CDR3 length: 19 residues. The ends were cut back, 1 base at V and 3 bases at J, with 22 bases in the middle. The CDR3 sequence is CASSQASVPGGANYNEQFF. Here the CDR3 DNA reads TGCGCCAGCAGCCAAGCATCTGTCCCGGGGGGCGCGAACTACAATGAGCAGTTCTTC.

The rearrangement joins TRBV5-1 to TRBJ1-6; no reliable D call. CDR3 length: 13 residues. V was trimmed by 7 bases and J by 0 bases, leaving 5 bases between them. The germline V gene has CDR1 SGHRS and CDR2 YFSETQ. CDR3 in DNA: TGCGCCAGCGCGAGCTCCTATAATTCACCCCTCCACTTT. This encodes CASASSYNSPLHF.